This TCR beta chain derives from a study of cytomegalovirus exposure and HLA in healthy donors. Study-level information: Of the donors genotyped, some 400 in all, about 81% fell in the Caucasian-associated ancestry cluster.

The PCR was carried out with 60 Vbeta primers and 13 Jbeta primers. Assay used: immunoSEQ multiplex PCR; TCRdb lists only in-frame clones, some missing. Recorded for this sample: over 100,000 clones. CDR3 length: 15 amino acids. V trimming: 5 bases; J trimming: 6 bases; junction bases outside the gene matches: 11. Germline lookup yields CDR1 WNHNN and CDR2 SYGVQD (reference sequence). On this clone: As yet, its antigen is unknown.

Study-wide results and limits: Compared with the approximately 680-donor mean, an Asian-associated ancestry cluster reportedly had fewer N-insertions, according to a later analysis.

The rearrangement uses TRBV10-1 and TRBJ2-7; 9 bases match TRBD1. This sequence was found in a middle-aged man in good health and CMV-seropositive. Sequencing was carried out using PBMCs. The DNA of the CDR3 is TGCGCCAGCAGTTACACACCGGGACAGGGATCCGAGCAGTACTTC. This gives the protein CASSYTPGQGSEQYF.